The next 12 T cell receptor beta chains were all read from a single sample in a study of OX40 agonist ivuxolimab in advanced cancers. The repertoire was sequenced with immunoSEQ multiplex PCR; TCRdb's copy has only in-frame clones and lacks some. Here the sample spans some 71,000 clones, about nine tenths being singletons. The material sequenced was CD4+ or CD8+ T cells sorted from blood, taken in a trial of the OX40 agonist ivuxolimab. The receptors derive from an adult with an advanced solid tumor such as melanoma, head and neck, liver or kidney cancer.

V usage is TRBV6-4 and J usage is TRBJ2-2; D ambiguous. Per germline, CDR1 MRHNA and CDR2 SNTAGT. V dropped 6 bases and J dropped 4 bases, with 9 bases sitting between them. The CDR3 totals 13 residues. In DNA form, the CDR3 reads TGTGCCAGCAGGTACCGTGGCACCGGGGAGCTGTTTTTT. Translating it yields CASRYRGTGELFF.

V gene TRBV27 combines with J gene TRBJ2-5; perhaps TRBD1 as D (6 bases). The V gene's germline CDR1 is MNHEY and CDR2 SMNVEV (reference sequence). This CDR3 region has 14 residues. V was clipped by 5 bases and J by 4 bases, with 14 bases between them. The CDR3 nucleotides read TGTGCCAGCAGTCCCCGGGAAGGGGGAGAGACCCAGTACTTC. It encodes CASSPREGGETQYF.

The genes are TRBV6-6 and TRBJ1-6; the D gene is possibly TRBD1 (5 bases). Germline V gene sequence: CDR1 MNHNY, CDR2 SVGAGI (reference sequence). CDR3 size: 16 residues. With 7 bases removed from V and 0 bases from J, the gap between germline ends came to 13 bases. Here the CDR3 DNA reads TGTGCCAGCATTGGGGCAGTTCGCTCCTATAATTCACCCCTCCACTTT. Translated: CASIGAVRSYNSPLHF.

The V and J genes are TRBV7-2 and TRBJ2-1, with D maybe TRBD1 (8 bases). V gave up 5 bases and J gave up 8 bases, with 16 bases separating them. The CDR3 consists of 14 residues. Germline CDR1 is SGHTA and CDR2 is FQGNSA. The DNA of the CDR3 is TGTGCCAGCAGCCCCCGGACAGGGAGGGATGAGCAGTTCTTC. It codes for CASSPRTGRDEQFF.

The gene calls are TRBV5-6 and TRBJ2-5; 12 bases are shared with TRBD2. V was clipped by 2 bases and J by 3 bases; unmatched bases: 8. The V gene's germline CDR1 is SGHDT and CDR2 YYEEEE. This CDR3 has 17 amino acids. The CDR3 loop is CASSLASGGAGEETQYF. Written as DNA, the CDR3 is TGTGCCAGCAGCTTAGCTAGCGGGGGGGCCGGGGAAGAGACCCAGTACTTC.

J is TRBJ1-1 and V is TRBV6-6; no definite D call. CDR3 length equals 13 residues. Trimming left V 6 bases short and J 0 bases short, with 8 bases between. Germline CDR1 reads MNHNY; CDR2 reads SVGAGI (reference sequence). In DNA form, the CDR3 reads TGTGCCAGCAGGGTGGGGTTGAACACTGAAGCTTTCTTT. The encoded protein is CASRVGLNTEAFF.

This chain connects TRBV4-1 to TRBJ1-1, with D possibly TRBD1 on 5 matching bases. Trimming pared 1 base from V and 1 base from J, leaving 10 bases between. Germline CDR1 MGHRA, CDR2 YSYEKL. CDR3 length: 15 amino acids. The CDR3 region is CASSQGETENTEAFF. The CDR3 DNA is TGCGCCAGCAGCCAAGGGGAGACAGAGAACACTGAAGCTTTCTTT.

The chain links TRBV5-4 to TRBJ1-1, with TRBD1 as a possible D gene (6 bases). Per the germline V gene, CDR1 is SGHNT and CDR2 is YYREEE (reference sequence). The V end lost 2 bases, the J end lost 4 bases, and 12 bases lay between the germline ends. CDR3 size: 14 residues. The CDR3 coding sequence is TGTGCCAGCAGCTTTGAGGACAGTCGCACTGAAGCTTTCTTT. It yields the protein CASSFEDSRTEAFF.

This clone was observed a handful of times. The CDR3 loop reads CASSINRQGNSPLHF. The CDR3 DNA reads TGTGCCAGTAGTATTAACCGGCAGGGAAATTCACCCCTCCACTTT. The chain links TRBV19 to TRBJ1-6; weak D call: TRBD1 (5 bases). V gave up 3 bases and J gave up 7 bases, with 13 bases separating them. Germline values: CDR1 LNHDA, CDR2 SQIVND (reference sequence). This CDR3 is 15 amino acids long.

The chain employs TRBV5-5 and TRBJ1-6; 9 nucleotides agree with TRBD1. Per the germline V gene, CDR1 is SGHKS and CDR2 is YYEKEE (reference sequence). This CDR3 spans 16 amino acids. Trimming cost V 2 bases and J 12 bases; bases outside gene matches: 12. For the CDR3, the DNA is TGTGCCAGCAGCTTAACTCAGGGACAGGGATCGGGACCCCTCCACTTT. Residues: CASSLTQGQGSGPLHF.

CDR3 residues: CASSIGPGTGGGYTF. The CDR3 coding sequence is TGTGCCAGTAGTATAGGACCCGGGACAGGGGGAGGCTACACCTTC. The chain couples TRBV19 to TRBJ1-2, with 11 bases lining up with TRBD1. Unmatched junction bases numbered 6, after V lost 1 base and J lost 8 bases. The germline gives CDR1 LNHDA, CDR2 SQIVND (reference sequence). There are 15 residues in the CDR3.

In its sample, this clone was seen once. This chain connects TRBV21-1 to TRBJ2-7. TRBV21-1 is annotated as a pseudogene. The CDR3 has 16 residues. CDR3 residues: CASSDSGTTFMCEQYF. The CDR3 DNA reads TGTGCCAGCAGCGACTCCGGGACGACCTTTATGTGCGAGCAGTACTTC.